Shown below are 23 T cell receptor beta chains from a single sample sequenced in a study of CD8 T cells in ankylosing spondylitis (dated by TCRdb to 2017 to 2019). Library generation was performed with 5' RACE. Sequencing used an Illumina HiSeq 2500. Through fastp at Q25 and MiXCR, TCRdb rebuilt clones from the public reads, retaining in-frame beta chains. One record per CDR3 amino acid sequence lists the most common genes and DNA. Recorded for this sample are under 450,000 distinct CDR3 sequences; roughly 20% of them occurred a single time. About an eighth of the sample belongs to the ten largest clones. What was sequenced was blood, either unsorted or a sorted T cell fraction (not recorded which). The source is a male donor with ankylosing spondylitis or in good health (not recorded which).

This clonotype was seen a few times. V gene TRBV12-3 or TRBV12-4 combines with J gene TRBJ1-1; D remains ambiguous. Trimming shortened V by 0 bases and J by 7 bases, and 9 bases separated the two germline ends. This CDR3 has 13 residues. CDR3 loop: CASSLAFGIEAFF. Written as DNA, the CDR3 is TGTGCCAGCAGTTTAGCGTTCGGGATTGAAGCTTTCTTT.

The V and J genes are TRBV29-1 and TRBJ2-1, with 9 bases lining up with TRBD1. The CDR3 is made up of 16 amino acids. Germline CDR1 SQVTM, CDR2 ANQGSEA. The trim removed 0 bases at V and 4 bases at J, leaving 7 bases unmatched. The CDR3 coding sequence is TGCAGCGTTGAAGATCCCGGGACAGGGACGTACAATGAGCAGTTCTTC. Encoded protein: CSVEDPGTGTYNEQFF.

This sequence joins TRBV20-1 and TRBJ1-1; no clear D gene. The ends were cut back, 3 bases at V and 1 base at J, with 12 bases in the middle. Germline-derived CDR1 and CDR2 are DFQATT and SNEGSKA (reference sequence). The CDR3 has 14 residues. CDR3 bases: TGCAGTGCTAGTTGGGGTGGTGAGAACACTGAAGCTTTCTTT. Its protein is CSASWGGENTEAFF.

This chain links TRBV7-2 with TRBJ2-1; D remains unclear. This CDR3 has 14 residues. The ends were cut back, 5 bases at V and 6 bases at J, with 14 bases in the middle. Looked up from germline, CDR1 is SGHTA and CDR2 is FQGNSA. CDR3 sequence (DNA): TGTGCCAGCAGCCCGGTGCCTAATGGCAATGAGCAGTTCTTC. This encodes CASSPVPNGNEQFF. Supplemented by reference TRBV7-2 and TRBJ2-1, the full variable domain reads GAGVSQSPSNKVTEKGKDVELRCDPISGHTALYWYRQSLGQGLEFLIYFQGNSAPDKSGLPSDRFSAERTGGSVSTLTIQRTQQEDSAVYLCASSPVPNGNEQFFGPGTRLTVL.

This chain uses TRBV20-1 with TRBJ2-5; D possibly corresponds to TRBD1 (5 bases). Deletions cut 0 bases from V and 7 bases from J, with 21 bases between. Germline V gene lookup returns CDR1 DFQATT and CDR2 SNEGSKA (reference sequence). CDR3 length: 16 amino acids. This CDR3 reads CSARDPGGAHDVTQYF. CDR3 coding DNA: TGCAGTGCTAGAGACCCCGGTGGGGCGCATGATGTGACCCAGTACTTC.

This chain joins TRBV12-3 or TRBV12-4 and TRBJ2-1, with D unresolved. Trimming removed 6 bases from V and 10 bases from J, with 13 bases in between. The CDR3 runs to 12 residues. The chain's CDR3 is CASSPTLSEQFF. The CDR3 nucleotides read TGTGCCAGCAGCCCCACCCTGAGCGAGCAGTTCTTC.

This clonotype was seen a few times. This chain uses TRBV6-1 with TRBJ2-7; 7 positions agree with TRBD1. V gave up 6 bases and J gave up 4 bases; unmatched junction bases: 6. CDR1 and CDR2 from the germline V gene are MNHNS and SASEGT. The CDR3 totals 13 residues. CDR3 sequence: CASRTPQGYEQYF. The DNA for the CDR3 is TGTGCCAGCAGGACACCACAGGGGTACGAGCAGTACTTC.

The V and J genes are TRBV4-1 and TRBJ1-6; 9 bases line up with TRBD1. This CDR3 region has 18 residues. CDR1 and CDR2 from the germline V gene are MGHRA and YSYEKL. The V segment lost 5 bases and the J segment 9 bases; nucleotides outside the gene matches: 17. The CDR3 nucleotides read TGCGCCAGCAGCTCTCACCGGGGCCAGGGACAGGGACGTTCACCCCTCCACTTT. This codes for CASSSHRGQGQGRSPLHF.

The rearrangement uses TRBV5-6 and TRBJ2-3; no definite D call. The V end was cut by 2 bases, the J end by 0 bases, with 13 bases between. The V gene's germline CDR1 is SGHDT and CDR2 YYEEEE. The CDR3 is 16 residues long. In DNA, the CDR3 is TGTGCCAGCAGCTTTTGGCCGATTACTAGCACAGATACGCAGTATTTT. This encodes CASSFWPITSTDTQYF.

This clonotype turned up a few times. CDR3 nucleotides: TGTGCCAGCAGCTTAGGGACAGGGGGCATCGGTGCCTATGGCTACACCTTC. Its translation is CASSLGTGGIGAYGYTF. This sequence joins TRBV7-9 and TRBJ1-2, with TRBD1 identical over 11 bases. V dropped 1 base and J dropped 4; count of bases not matched to a gene: 8. The CDR3 loop spans 17 amino acids. CDR1 and CDR2 (germline): SEHNR, FQNEAQ (reference sequence).

The chain couples TRBV20-1 to TRBJ2-7, with TRBD1 as a possible D gene (5 bases). V was trimmed by 0 bases and J by 4 bases, leaving 16 bases between them. CDR3 length: 15 residues. Germline CDR1 is DFQATT and CDR2 is SNEGSKA (reference sequence). This CDR3 reads CSARDRSGLSYEQYF. In DNA, the CDR3 is TGCAGTGCTAGAGATAGGTCAGGGCTATCTTACGAGCAGTACTTC.

In its sample, this clonotype was seen many times. The V gene is TRBV12-3 or TRBV12-4, the J gene TRBJ2-7; 9 nucleotides align to TRBD2. The CDR3 loop spans 16 amino acids. V shed 5 bases, J shed 0 bases, and the junction held 8 bases outside the gene matches. The CDR3 here is CASSPLAGAISYEQYF. The CDR3, as DNA: TGTGCCAGCAGTCCGTTAGCGGGGGCCATCTCCTACGAGCAGTACTTC.

This clonotype was observed a few times. CDR3 in DNA: TGTGCCAGCAGCGGGGGACAGGGGTGGACCCACAATGAGCAGTTCTTC. Residues: CASSGGQGWTHNEQFF. The rearrangement links TRBV5-4 to TRBJ2-1, with 10 bases identical to TRBD1. Germline V gives CDR1 SGHNT, CDR2 YYREEE (reference sequence). This CDR3 contains 16 residues. Unmatched junction bases numbered 9, after V lost 4 bases and J lost 5 bases.

There are a few counts of this clonotype. The chain employs TRBV6-5 and TRBJ2-1; D might be TRBD2 (7 bases). Germline V gives CDR1 MNHEY, CDR2 SVGAGI. The CDR3 has 15 residues. The germline V and J ends were trimmed by 2 bases and 4 bases, with 12 bases remaining between them. CDR3 sequence: CASSYGGGGYNEQFF. For the CDR3, the DNA is TGTGCCAGCAGTTACGGGGGGGGCGGATACAATGAGCAGTTCTTC.

The rearrangement joins TRBV24-1 to TRBJ1-1; D is possibly TRBD1 (6 bases). CDR1 KGHDR and CDR2 SFDVKD come from the germline V gene. The V end lost 5 bases, the J end lost 7 bases, and 10 bases lay between the germline ends. The CDR3 covers 12 residues. This CDR3 is CATSATGLEAFF. In DNA form, the CDR3 reads TGTGCCACCAGTGCGACAGGTCTTGAAGCTTTCTTT.

This clonotype appeared a few times. The chain employs TRBV10-3 and TRBJ2-5, with TRBD2 matching 12 bases. V lost 4 bases, J lost 5 bases, and 2 bases stayed unmatched. Germline V lookup: CDR1 ENHRY, CDR2 SYGVKD. The CDR3 is made up of 14 amino acids. In DNA form, the CDR3 reads TGTGCCATCAGTGGGACTAGCGGGGACGAGACCCAGTACTTC. As protein: CAISGTSGDETQYF.

This clonotype was counted at least ten times. This rearrangement joins TRBV12-3 or TRBV12-4 to TRBJ1-5; D might be TRBD1 (5 bases). V was pared by 6 bases and J by 4 bases, with 16 bases between. The CDR3 spans 15 residues. This CDR3 reads CASSPPGPVNQPQHF. The DNA of the CDR3 is TGTGCCAGCAGCCCCCCGGGACCGGTAAATCAGCCCCAGCATTTT.

This clonotype occurred a few times. The chain has TRBV20-1 and TRBJ2-1, with D perhaps matching TRBD1 (6 bases). This CDR3 region has 16 residues. Germline CDR1 is DFQATT and CDR2 is SNEGSKA (reference sequence). The ends were cut back, 7 bases at V and 2 bases at J, with 21 bases in the middle. As DNA, the CDR3 is TGCAGTGACTTGGCGCTGGACAGAACCCCCTACAATGAGCAGTTCTTC. It yields the protein CSDLALDRTPYNEQFF.

A few counts support this clonotype. The genes are TRBV10-3 and TRBJ1-2, with 7 bases matching TRBD1. The CDR3 is 15 amino acids. CDR1 ENHRY and CDR2 SYGVKD come from the germline V gene. J gave up 2 bases and V 6 bases, and 9 bases lay outside the gene matches. The CDR3 reads CAISNTGEANYGYTF. For the CDR3, the DNA is TGTGCCATCAGCAACACAGGGGAGGCGAACTATGGCTACACCTTC.

The chain has TRBV7-8 and TRBJ1-5; the D is unclear. Germline loops: CDR1 SGHVS, CDR2 FQNEAQ. V was pared by 8 bases and J by 5 bases, with 16 bases between. This CDR3 comprises 14 residues. The CDR3 reads CASGPGRVHQPQHF. The CDR3 DNA reads as TGTGCCAGCGGGCCCGGGAGGGTGCATCAGCCCCAGCATTTT.

The CDR3 is CASSLGLIQETQYF. The CDR3 bases are TGTGCCAGCAGCTTGGGACTGATCCAAGAGACCCAGTACTTC. V and J are TRBV5-6 and TRBJ2-5; D remains unclear. V lost 0 bases, J lost 1 base, and 7 bases lay in between. Germline V lookup: CDR1 SGHDT, CDR2 YYEEEE. CDR3 length: 14 residues.

This clonotype was counted between two and nine times. The chain recombines TRBV5-1 with TRBJ2-7; 7 nucleotides align to TRBD1. After removal of 0 bases from V and 1 base from J, the junction contained 4 bases not matched to a gene. The CDR3 contains 15 residues. Per germline, CDR1 SGHRS and CDR2 YFSETQ. The CDR3 bases are TGCGCCAGCAGCTTGGACCGGGACAGTTCCTACGAGCAGTACTTC. As protein: CASSLDRDSSYEQYF.

This clonotype was counted a few times. The chain links TRBV3-1 to TRBJ2-7; D gene unclear. V was pared by 1 base and J by 5 bases, with 6 bases between. The germline gives CDR1 LGHDT, CDR2 YNNKEL (reference sequence). The CDR3 runs 12 residues. CDR3 DNA: TGTGCCAGCAGCCAAGGGTCCCACGAGCAGTACTTC. Translation gives CASSQGSHEQYF.